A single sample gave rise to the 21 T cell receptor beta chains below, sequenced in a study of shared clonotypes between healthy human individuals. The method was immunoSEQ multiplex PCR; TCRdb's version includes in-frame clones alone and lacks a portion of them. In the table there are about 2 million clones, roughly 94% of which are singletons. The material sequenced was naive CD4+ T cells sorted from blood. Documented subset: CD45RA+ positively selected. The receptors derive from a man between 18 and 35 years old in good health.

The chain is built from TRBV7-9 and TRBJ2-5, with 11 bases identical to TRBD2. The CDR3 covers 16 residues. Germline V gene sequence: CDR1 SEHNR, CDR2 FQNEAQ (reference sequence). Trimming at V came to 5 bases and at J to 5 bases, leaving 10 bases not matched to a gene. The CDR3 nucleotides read TGTGCCAGCAGCGTTTATCTGACTAGCGGGGTTGAGACCCAGTACTTC. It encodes CASSVYLTSGVETQYF.

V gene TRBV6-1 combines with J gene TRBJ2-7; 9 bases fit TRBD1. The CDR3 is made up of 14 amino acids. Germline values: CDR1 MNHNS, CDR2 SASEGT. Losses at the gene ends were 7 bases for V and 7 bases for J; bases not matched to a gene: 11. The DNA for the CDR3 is TGTGCCAGCACCCTCACCGTGACAGGGGGAGAGCAGTACTTC. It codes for CASTLTVTGGEQYF.

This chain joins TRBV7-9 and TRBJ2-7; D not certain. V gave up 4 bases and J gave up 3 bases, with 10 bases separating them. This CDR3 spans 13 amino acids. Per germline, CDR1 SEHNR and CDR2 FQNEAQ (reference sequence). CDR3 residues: CASSSPLVYEQYF. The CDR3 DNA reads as TGTGCCAGCAGCTCCCCGCTGGTCTACGAGCAGTACTTC.

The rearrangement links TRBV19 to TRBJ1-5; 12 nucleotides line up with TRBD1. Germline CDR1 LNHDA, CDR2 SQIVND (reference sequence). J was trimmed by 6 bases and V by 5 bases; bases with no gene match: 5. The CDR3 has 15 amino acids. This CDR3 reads CASSPGQGATQPQHF. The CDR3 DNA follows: TGTGCCAGTAGTCCGGGACAGGGGGCGACTCAGCCCCAGCATTTT.

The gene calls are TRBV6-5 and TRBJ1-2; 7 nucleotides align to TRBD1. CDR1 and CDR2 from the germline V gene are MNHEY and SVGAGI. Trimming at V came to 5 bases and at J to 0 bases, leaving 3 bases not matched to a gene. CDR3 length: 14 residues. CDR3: CASSPGTANYGYTF. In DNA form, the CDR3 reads TGTGCCAGCAGTCCTGGGACAGCTAACTATGGCTACACCTTC.

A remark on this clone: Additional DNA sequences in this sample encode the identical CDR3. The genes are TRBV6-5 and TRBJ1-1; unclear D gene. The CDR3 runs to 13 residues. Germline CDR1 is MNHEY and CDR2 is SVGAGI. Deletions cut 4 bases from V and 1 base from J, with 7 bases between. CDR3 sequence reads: CASSLQRNTEAFF. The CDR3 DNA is TGTGCCAGCAGTTTGCAGAGGAACACTGAAGCTTTCTTT.

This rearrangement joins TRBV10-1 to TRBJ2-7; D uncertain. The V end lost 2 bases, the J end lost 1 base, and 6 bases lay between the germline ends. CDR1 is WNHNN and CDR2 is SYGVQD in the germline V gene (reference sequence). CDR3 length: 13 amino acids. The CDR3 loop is CASSEGSSYEQYF. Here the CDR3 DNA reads TGCGCCAGCAGTGAGGGGTCTTCCTACGAGCAGTACTTC.

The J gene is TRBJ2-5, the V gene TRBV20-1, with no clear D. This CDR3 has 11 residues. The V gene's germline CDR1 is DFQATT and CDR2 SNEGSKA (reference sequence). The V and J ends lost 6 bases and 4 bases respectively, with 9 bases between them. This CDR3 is CSAPKPETQYF. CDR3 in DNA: TGCAGTGCCCCCAAGCCAGAGACCCAGTACTTC.

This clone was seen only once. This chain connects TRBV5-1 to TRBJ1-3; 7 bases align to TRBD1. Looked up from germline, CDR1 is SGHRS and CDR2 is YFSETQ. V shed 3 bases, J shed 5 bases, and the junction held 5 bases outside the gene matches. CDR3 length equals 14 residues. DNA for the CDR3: TGCGCCAGCAGCTGGGACAGCCCAAGAAACACCATATATTTT. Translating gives CASSWDSPRNTIYF.

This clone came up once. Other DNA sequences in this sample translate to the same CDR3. The CDR3, as DNA: TGTGCCAGTAGCGGGGGAGGAGAGACCCAGTACTTC. Residues: CASSGGGETQYF. This chain joins TRBV19 and TRBJ2-5; maybe TRBD2 (6 bases). The CDR3 is made up of 12 amino acids. Germline V gives CDR1 LNHDA, CDR2 SQIVND (reference sequence). V was cut by 6 bases and J by 4 bases, with 9 bases left in between. Using reference TRBV19 and TRBJ2-5 for the parts outside the CDR3, the full variable domain is DGGITQSPKYLFRKEGQNVTLSCEQNLNHDAMYWYRQDPGQGLRLIYYSQIVNDFQKGDIAEGYSVSREKKESFPLTVTSAQKNPTAFYLCASSGGGETQYFGPGTRLLVL.

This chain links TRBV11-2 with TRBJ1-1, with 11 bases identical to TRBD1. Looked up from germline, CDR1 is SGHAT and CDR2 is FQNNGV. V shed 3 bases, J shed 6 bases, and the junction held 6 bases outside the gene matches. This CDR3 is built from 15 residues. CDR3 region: CASSLGGQGVAEAFF. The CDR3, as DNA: TGTGCCAGCAGCTTGGGGGGACAGGGGGTCGCTGAAGCTTTCTTT.

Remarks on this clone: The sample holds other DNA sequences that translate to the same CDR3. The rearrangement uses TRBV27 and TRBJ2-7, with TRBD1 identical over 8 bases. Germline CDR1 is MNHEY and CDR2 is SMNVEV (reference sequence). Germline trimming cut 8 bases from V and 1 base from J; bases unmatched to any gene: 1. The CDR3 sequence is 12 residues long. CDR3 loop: CASRTGSYEQYF. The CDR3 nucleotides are TGTGCCAGCCGGACAGGGTCCTACGAGCAGTACTTC.

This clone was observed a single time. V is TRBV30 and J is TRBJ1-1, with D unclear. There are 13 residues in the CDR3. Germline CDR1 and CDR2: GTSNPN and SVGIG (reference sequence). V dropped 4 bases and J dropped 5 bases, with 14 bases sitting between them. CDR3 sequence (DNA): TGTGCCTGGAAGGGCCGGGGAGGAACTGAAGCTTTCTTT. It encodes CAWKGRGGTEAFF.

CDR3 nucleotides: TGTGCCAGTAGTATAGGCGGCCCCTTAGAGCAGTTCTTC. Translating gives CASSIGGPLEQFF. This rearrangement joins TRBV19 to TRBJ2-1; the D is unclear. V gave up 1 base and J gave up 10 bases, with 11 bases separating them. The CDR3 spans 13 residues. Germline V lookup: CDR1 LNHDA, CDR2 SQIVND (reference sequence).

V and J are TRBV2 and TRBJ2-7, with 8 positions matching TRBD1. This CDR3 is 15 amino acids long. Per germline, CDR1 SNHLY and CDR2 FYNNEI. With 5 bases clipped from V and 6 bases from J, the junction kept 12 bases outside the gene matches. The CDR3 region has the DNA TGTGCCAGCAGTCAGGTCGGACAGGGTCTAAGCGAGCAGTACTTC. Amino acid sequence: CASSQVGQGLSEQYF.

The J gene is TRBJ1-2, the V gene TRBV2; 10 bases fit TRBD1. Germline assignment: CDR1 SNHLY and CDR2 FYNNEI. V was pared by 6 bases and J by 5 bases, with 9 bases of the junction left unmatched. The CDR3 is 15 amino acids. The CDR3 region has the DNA TGTGCCAGCAGCCCCGAACTGGGACAGGGGTATGGCTACACCTTC. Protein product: CASSPELGQGYGYTF.

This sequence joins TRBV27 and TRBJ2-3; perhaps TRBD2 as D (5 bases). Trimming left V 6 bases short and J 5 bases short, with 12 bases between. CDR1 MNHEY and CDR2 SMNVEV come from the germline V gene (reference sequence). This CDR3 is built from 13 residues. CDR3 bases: TGTGCCAGCAGCCTACAACGGGGAGATACGCAGTATTTT. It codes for CASSLQRGDTQYF.

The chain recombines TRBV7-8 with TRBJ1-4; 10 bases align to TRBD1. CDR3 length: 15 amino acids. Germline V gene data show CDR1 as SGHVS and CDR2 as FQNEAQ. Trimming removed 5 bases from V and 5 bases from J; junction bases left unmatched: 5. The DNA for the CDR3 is TGTGCCAGCAGCCGTACGGACAGGGGGAATGAAAAACTGTTTTTT. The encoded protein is CASSRTDRGNEKLFF. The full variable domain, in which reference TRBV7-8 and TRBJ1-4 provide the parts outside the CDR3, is GAGVSQSPRYKVAKRGQDVALRCDPISGHVSLFWYQQALGQGPEFLTYFQNEAQLDKSGLPSDRFFAERPEGSVSTLKIQRTQQEDSAVYLCASSRTDRGNEKLFFGSGTQLSVL.

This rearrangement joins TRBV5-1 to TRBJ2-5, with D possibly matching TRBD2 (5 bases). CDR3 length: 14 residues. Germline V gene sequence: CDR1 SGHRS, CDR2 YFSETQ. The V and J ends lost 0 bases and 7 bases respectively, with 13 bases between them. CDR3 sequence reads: CASSLGSVEGTQYF. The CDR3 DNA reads TGCGCCAGCAGCTTGGGGTCGGTAGAGGGGACCCAGTACTTC.

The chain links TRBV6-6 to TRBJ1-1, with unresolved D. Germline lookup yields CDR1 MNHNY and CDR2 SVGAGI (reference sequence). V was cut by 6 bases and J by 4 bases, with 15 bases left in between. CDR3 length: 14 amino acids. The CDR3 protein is CASSPHGSGTEAFF. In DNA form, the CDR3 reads TGTGCCAGCAGCCCGCACGGTTCCGGCACTGAAGCTTTCTTT.

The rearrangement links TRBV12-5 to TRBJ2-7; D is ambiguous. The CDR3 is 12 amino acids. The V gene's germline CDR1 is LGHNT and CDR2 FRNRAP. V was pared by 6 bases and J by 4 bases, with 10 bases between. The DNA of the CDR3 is TGTGCTAGTGGACCCCTCATTTACGAGCAGTACTTC. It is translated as CASGPLIYEQYF.